This record looks at one TCR beta chain sequence and its context. No antigen is known for it. The sample is drawn from a study of T-cell memory formation after mild COVID-19. Germline V gene data show CDR1 as MNHEY and CDR2 as SMNVEV (reference sequence). The CDR3 consists of 15 residues. The V end was cut by 3 bases, the J end by 5 bases, with 13 bases between. Findings of the study overall: Day 15 to 85 contracting clones showed balanced CD4/CD8; later expanders leaned CD4+. Some SARS-CoV-2-responding clones were already detected in memory before infection. The main location of contracting CD4+ clones was CM and EM, and that of contracting CD8+ clones was EMRA.

The 5'RACE method, run with constant-segment primers, produced TCR alpha and TCR beta cDNA libraries (carrying sample barcodes and UMIs). TCRdb reanalysed the 5' RACE reads using MiXCR and keeps one entry per CDR3 protein. The data contain some 150,000 distinct CDR3 sequences, roughly 6.2% of them singletons. Sequencing input: PBMCs or a T cell subset sorted from them (not recorded which). This sequence joins TRBV27 and TRBJ2-2; D possibly corresponds to TRBD1 (5 bases). This receptor was taken from an adult woman who had mild COVID-19 (a few samples of this study predate the infection). Cell type and time point are not known. The CDR3 here is CASSFSRVETGELFF. As DNA, the CDR3 is TGTGCCAGCAGTTTTAGCAGGGTAGAAACCGGGGAGCTGTTTTTT.